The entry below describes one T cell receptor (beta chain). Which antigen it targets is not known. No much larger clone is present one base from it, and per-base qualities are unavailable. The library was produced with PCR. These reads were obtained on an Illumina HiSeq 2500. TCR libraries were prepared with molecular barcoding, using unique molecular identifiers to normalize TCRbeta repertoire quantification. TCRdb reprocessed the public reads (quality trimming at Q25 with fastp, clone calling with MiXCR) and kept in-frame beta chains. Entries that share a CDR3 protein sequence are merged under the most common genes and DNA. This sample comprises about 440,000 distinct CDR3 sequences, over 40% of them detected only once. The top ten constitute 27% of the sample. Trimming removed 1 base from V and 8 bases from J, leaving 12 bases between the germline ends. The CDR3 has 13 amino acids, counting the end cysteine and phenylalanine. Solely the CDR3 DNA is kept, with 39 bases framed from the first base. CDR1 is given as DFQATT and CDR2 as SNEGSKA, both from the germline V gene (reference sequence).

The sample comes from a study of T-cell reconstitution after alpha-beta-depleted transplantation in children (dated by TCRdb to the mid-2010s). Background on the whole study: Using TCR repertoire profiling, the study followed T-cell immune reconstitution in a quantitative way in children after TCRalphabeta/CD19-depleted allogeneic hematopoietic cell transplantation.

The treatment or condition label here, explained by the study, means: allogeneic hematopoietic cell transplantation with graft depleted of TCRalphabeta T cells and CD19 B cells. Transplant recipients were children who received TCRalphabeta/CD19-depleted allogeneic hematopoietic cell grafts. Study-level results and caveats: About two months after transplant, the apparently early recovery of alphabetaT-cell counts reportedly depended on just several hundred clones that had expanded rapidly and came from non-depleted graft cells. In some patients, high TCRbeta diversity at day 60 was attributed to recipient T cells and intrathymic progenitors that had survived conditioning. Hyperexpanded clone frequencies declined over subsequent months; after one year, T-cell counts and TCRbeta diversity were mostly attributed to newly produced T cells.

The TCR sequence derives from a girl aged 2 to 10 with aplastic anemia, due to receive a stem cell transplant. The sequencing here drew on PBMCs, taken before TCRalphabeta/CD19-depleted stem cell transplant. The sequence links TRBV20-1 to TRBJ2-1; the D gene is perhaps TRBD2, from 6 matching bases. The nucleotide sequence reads TGCAGTGCTAGAGTCCGGGAGCTCGATGAGCAGTTCTTC. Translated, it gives CSARVRELDEQFF.